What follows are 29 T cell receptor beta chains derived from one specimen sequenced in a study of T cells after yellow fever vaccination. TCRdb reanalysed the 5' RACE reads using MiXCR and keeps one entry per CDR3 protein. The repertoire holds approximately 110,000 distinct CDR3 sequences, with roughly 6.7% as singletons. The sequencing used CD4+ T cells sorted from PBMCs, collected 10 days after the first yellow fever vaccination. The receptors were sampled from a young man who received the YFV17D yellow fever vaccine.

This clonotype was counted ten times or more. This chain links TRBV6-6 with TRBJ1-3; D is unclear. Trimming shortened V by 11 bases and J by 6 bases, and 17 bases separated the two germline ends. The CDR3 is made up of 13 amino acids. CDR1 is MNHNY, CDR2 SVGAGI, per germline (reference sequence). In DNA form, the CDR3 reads TGTGCCGCAAAAGAGGGCCCTCCAAACACCATATATTTT. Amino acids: CAAKEGPPNTIYF.

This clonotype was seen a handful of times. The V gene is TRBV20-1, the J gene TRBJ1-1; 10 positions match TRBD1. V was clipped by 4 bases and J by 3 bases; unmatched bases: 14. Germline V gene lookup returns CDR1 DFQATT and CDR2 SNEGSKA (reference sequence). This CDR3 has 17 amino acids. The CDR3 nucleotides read TGCAGTGCTACCGGGGGGGGGACAGGGGTGGAGGACACTGAAGCTTTCTTT. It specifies CSATGGGTGVEDTEAFF.

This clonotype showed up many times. CDR3 bases: TGTGCCAGCAGCCCGCCCCGGCTAGCGGGGGTTACAGATACGCAGTATTTT. Its protein product is CASSPPRLAGVTDTQYF. This chain joins TRBV9 and TRBJ2-3, with 10 bases lining up with TRBD2. J was trimmed by 3 bases and V by 4 bases; bases with no gene match: 11. The CDR3 totals 17 residues. Per the germline V gene, CDR1 is SGDLS and CDR2 is YYNGEE.

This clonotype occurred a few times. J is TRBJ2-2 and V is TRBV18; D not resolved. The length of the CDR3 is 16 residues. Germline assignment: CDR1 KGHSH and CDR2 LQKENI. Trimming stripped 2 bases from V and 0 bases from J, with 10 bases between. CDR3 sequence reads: CASSPTAAANTGELFF. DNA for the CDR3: TGTGCCAGCTCACCAACGGCCGCGGCGAACACCGGGGAGCTGTTTTTT.

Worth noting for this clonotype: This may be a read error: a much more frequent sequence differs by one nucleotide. CDR3 sequence reads: CASSRVRGVNYGYNF. In DNA form, the CDR3 reads TGTGCCAGCAGCCGGGTAAGGGGAGTGAACTATGGCTACAACTTC. The gene calls are TRBV5-6 and TRBJ1-2, with D possibly TRBD1 on 5 matching bases. The CDR3 is made up of 15 amino acids. CDR1 is SGHDT and CDR2 is YYEEEE in the germline V gene.

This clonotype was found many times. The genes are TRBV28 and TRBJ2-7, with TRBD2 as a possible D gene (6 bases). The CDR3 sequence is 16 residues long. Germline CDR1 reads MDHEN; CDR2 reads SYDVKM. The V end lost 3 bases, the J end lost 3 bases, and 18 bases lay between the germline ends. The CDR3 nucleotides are TGTGCCAGCAGTTTGACCCCCAACGCGGGGTTCTACGAGCAGTACGTC. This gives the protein CASSLTPNAGFYEQYV.

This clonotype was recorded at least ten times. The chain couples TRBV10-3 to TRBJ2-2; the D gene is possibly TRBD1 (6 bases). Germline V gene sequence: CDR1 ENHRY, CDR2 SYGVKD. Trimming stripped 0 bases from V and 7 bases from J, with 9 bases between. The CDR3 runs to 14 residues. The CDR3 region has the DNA TGTGCCATCAGTGAGTCGAAACAGGGCGGGGAGCTGTTTTTT. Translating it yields CAISESKQGGELFF.

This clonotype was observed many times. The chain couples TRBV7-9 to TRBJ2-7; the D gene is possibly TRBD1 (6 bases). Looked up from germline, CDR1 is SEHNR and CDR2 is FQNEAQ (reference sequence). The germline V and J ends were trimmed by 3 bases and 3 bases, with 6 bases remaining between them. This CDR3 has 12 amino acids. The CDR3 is CASSFRGYEQYF. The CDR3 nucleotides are TGTGCCAGCAGCTTCAGGGGCTACGAGCAGTACTTC.

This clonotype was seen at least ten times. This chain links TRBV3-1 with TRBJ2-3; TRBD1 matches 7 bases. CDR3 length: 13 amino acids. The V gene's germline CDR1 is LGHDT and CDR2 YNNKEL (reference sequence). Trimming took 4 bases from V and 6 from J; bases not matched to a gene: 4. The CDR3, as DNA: TGTGCCAGCAGCCGAGAGGGGGCCGATACGCAGTATTTT. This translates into CASSREGADTQYF.

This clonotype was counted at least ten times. CDR3 DNA: TGTGCCAGCAGTGAATCTGGCAGGGTAGAGGGCTACACCTTC. This translates into CASSESGRVEGYTF. This sequence joins TRBV25-1 and TRBJ1-2; D may be TRBD1 (5 bases). The CDR3 sequence is 14 residues long. V was clipped by 1 base and J by 8 bases, with 14 bases between them. Per germline, CDR1 MGHDK and CDR2 SYGVNS.

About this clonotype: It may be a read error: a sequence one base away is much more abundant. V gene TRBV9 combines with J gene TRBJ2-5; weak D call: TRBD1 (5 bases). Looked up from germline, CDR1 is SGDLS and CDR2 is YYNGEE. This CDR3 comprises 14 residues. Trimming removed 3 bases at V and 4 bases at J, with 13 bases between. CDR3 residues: CASSALRGLETQYF. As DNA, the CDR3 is TGTGCCAGCAGCGCGCTTAGGGGCCTAGAGACCCAGTACTTC.

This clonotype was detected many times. The CDR3 loop is CSARPDRGLGETQYF. The CDR3 DNA is TGCAGTGCTAGACCGGACAGGGGGCTTGGAGAGACCCAGTACTTC. V gene TRBV20-1 combines with J gene TRBJ2-5; 11 bases align to TRBD1. The CDR3 sequence is 15 residues long. Germline trimming cut 2 bases from V and 4 bases from J; bases unmatched to any gene: 6. Germline V gene sequence: CDR1 DFQATT, CDR2 SNEGSKA (reference sequence).

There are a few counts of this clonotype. The CDR3 reads CSARAGGDGYTF. CDR3 nucleotides: TGCAGTGCTAGAGCGGGGGGGGATGGCTACACCTTC. J is TRBJ1-2 and V is TRBV20-1, with a weak D call TRBD1 (5 bases). This CDR3 is 12 amino acids long. V lost 1 base and J lost 6, with 9 bases in between. Germline CDR1 and CDR2: DFQATT and SNEGSKA (reference sequence).

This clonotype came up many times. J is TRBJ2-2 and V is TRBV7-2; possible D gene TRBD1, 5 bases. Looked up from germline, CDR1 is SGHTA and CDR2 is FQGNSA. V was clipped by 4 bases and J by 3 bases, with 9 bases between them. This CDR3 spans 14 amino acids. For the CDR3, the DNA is TGTGCCAGCAGCTCTTCCAGGGACACCGGGGAGCTGTTTTTT. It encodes CASSSSRDTGELFF.

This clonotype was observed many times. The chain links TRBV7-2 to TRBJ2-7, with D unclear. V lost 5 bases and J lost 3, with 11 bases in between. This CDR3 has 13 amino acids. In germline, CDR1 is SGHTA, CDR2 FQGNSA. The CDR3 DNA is TGTGCCAGCAGCCTATTTTCGCGCTACGAGCAGTACTTC. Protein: CASSLFSRYEQYF. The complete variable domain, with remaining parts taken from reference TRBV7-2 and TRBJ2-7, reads GAGVSQSPSNKVTEKGKDVELRCDPISGHTALYWYRQSLGQGLEFLIYFQGNSAPDKSGLPSDRFSAERTGGSVSTLTIQRTQQEDSAVYLCASSLFSRYEQYFGPGTRLTVT.

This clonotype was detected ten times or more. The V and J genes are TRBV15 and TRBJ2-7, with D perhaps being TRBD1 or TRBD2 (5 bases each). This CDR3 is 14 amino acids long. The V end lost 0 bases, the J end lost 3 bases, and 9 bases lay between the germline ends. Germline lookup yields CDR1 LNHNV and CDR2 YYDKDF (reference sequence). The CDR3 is CATSRDEGNYEQYF. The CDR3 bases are TGTGCCACCAGCAGAGATGAGGGGAACTACGAGCAGTACTTC.

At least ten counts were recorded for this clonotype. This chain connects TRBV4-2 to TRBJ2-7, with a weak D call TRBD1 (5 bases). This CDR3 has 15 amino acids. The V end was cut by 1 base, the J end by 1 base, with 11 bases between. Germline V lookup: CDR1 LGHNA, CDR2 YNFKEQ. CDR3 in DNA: TGTGCCAGCAGCCAAGTAGGGGCGAGTTCCTACGAGCAGTACTTC. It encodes CASSQVGASSYEQYF.

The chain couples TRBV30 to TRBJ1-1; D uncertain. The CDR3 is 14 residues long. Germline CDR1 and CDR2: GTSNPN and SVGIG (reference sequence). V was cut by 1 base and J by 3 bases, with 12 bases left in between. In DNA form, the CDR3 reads TGTGCCTGGAGTGGAGACAATGCCTACACTGAAGCTTTCTTT. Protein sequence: CAWSGDNAYTEAFF.

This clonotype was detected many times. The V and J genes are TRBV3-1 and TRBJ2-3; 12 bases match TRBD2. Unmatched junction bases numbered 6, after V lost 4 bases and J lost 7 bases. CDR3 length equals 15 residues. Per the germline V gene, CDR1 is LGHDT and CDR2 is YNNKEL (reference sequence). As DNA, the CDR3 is TGTGCCAGCAGCCTTTCTAGCGGGGGGGCCCATACGCAGTATTTT. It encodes CASSLSSGGAHTQYF.

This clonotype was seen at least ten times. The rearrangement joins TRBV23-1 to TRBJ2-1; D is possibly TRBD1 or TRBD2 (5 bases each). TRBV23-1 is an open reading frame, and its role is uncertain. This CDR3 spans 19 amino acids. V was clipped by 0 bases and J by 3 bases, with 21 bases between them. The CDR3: CASSQSEARDPTFYNEQFF. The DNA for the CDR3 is TGCGCCAGCAGTCAATCGGAGGCCAGGGACCCCACCTTCTACAATGAGCAGTTCTTC.

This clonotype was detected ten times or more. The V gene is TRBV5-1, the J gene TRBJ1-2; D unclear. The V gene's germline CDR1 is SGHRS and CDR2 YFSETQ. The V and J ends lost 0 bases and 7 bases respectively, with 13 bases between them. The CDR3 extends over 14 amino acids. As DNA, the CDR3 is TGCGCCAGCAGCTTGGACACCGAAGGAGGTGGCTACACCTTC. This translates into CASSLDTEGGGYTF. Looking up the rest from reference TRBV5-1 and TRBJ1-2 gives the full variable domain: KAGVTQTPRYLIKTRGQQVTLSCSPISGHRSVSWYQQTPGQGLQFLFEYFSETQRNKGNFPGRFSGRQFSNSRSEMNVSTLELGDSALYLCASSLDTEGGGYTFGSGTRLTVV.

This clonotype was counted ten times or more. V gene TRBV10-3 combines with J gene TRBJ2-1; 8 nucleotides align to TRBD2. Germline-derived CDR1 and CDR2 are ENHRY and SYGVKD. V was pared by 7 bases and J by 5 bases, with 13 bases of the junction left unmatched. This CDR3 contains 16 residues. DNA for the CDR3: TGTGCCATCACCCCGTGGGCGGGGGGTCGGCACAATGAGCAGTTCTTC. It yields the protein CAITPWAGGRHNEQFF.

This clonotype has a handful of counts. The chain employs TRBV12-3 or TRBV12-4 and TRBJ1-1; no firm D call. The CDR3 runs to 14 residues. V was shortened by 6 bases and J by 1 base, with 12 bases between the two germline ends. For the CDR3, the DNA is TGTGCCAGCAGGGAGGACGGACCGAACACTGAAGCTTTCTTT. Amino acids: CASREDGPNTEAFF.

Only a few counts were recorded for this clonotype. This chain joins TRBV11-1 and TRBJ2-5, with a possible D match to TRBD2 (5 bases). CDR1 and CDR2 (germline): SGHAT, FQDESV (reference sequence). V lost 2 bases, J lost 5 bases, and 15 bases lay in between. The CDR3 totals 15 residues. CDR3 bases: TGTGCCAGCAGCTTAAACGTCGCGTCGGGGGAGACCCAGTACTTC. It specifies CASSLNVASGETQYF.

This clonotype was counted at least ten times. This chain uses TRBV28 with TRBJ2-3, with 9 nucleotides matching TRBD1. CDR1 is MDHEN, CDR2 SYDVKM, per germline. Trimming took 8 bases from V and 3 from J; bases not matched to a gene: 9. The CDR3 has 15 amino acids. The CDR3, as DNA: TGTGCCAGCCTAACAGGGGGCTGGGTGACAGATACGCAGTATTTT. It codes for CASLTGGWVTDTQYF.

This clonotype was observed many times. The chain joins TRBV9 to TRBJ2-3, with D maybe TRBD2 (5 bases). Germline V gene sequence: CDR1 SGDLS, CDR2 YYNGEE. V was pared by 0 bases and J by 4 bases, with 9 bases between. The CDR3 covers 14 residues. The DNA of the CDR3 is TGTGCCAGCAGCGTAGCGGGGAGTGCAGATACGCAGTATTTT. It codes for CASSVAGSADTQYF.

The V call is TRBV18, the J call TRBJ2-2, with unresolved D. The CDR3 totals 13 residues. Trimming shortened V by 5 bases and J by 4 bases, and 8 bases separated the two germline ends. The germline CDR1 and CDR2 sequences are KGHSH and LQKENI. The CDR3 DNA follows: TGTGCCAGCTCAGAAGATGCCACCGGGGAGCTGTTTTTT. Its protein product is CASSEDATGELFF.

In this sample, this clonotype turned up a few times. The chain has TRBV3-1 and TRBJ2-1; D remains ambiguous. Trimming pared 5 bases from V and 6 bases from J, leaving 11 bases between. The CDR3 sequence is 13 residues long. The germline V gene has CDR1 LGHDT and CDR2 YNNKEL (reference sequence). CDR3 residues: CASSMRYLNEQFF. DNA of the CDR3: TGTGCCAGCAGCATGAGATACCTCAATGAGCAGTTCTTC.

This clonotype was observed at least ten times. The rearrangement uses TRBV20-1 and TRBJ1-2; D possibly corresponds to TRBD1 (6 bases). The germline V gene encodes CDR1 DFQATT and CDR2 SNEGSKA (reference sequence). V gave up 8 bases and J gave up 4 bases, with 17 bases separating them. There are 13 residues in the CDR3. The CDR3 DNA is TGCAGTACTTTACGACAGGCGCCCTATGGCTACACCTTC. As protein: CSTLRQAPYGYTF.